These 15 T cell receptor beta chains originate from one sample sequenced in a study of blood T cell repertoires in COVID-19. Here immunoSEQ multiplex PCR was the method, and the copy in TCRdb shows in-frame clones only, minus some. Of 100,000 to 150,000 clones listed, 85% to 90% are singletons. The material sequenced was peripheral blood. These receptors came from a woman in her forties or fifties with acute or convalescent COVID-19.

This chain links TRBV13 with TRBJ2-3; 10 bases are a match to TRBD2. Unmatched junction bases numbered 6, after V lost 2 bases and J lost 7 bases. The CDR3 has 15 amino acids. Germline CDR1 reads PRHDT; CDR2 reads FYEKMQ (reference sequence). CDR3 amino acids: CASSLKGLAPNTQYF. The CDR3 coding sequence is TGTGCCAGCAGCTTAAAGGGACTAGCGCCAAATACGCAGTATTTT.

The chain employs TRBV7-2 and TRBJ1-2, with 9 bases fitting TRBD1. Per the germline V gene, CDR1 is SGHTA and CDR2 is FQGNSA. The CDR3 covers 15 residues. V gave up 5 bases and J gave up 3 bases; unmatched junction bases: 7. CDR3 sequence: CASSPSQGAYYGYTF. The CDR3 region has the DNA TGTGCCAGCAGCCCCTCACAGGGGGCTTACTATGGCTACACCTTC.

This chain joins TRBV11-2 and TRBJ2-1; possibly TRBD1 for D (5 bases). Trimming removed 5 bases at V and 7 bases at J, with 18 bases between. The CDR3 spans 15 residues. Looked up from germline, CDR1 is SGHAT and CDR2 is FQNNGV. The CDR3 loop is CASSAQGQKTNEQFF. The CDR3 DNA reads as TGTGCCAGCAGCGCCCAAGGACAAAAAACAAATGAGCAGTTCTTC.

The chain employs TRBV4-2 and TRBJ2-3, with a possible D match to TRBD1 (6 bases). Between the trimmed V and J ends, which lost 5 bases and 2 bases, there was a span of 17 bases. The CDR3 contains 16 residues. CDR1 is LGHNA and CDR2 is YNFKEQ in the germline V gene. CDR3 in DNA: TGTGCCAGCAGCTCATGGGGGCCTACCAACACAGATACGCAGTATTTT. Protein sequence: CASSSWGPTNTDTQYF.

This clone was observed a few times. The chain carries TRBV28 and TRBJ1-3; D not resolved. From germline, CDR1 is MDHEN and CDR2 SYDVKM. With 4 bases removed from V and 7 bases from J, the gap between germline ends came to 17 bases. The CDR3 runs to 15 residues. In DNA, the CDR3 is TGTGCCAGCAGTTCCAACCGCCGACAACCCAACACCATATATTTT. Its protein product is CASSSNRRQPNTIYF.

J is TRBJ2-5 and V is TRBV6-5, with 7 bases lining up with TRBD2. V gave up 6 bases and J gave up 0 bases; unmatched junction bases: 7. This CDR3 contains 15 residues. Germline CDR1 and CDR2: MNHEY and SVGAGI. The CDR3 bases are TGTGCCAGCAGCCGGACTAGTTATTACCAAGAGACCCAGTACTTC. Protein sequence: CASSRTSYYQETQYF.

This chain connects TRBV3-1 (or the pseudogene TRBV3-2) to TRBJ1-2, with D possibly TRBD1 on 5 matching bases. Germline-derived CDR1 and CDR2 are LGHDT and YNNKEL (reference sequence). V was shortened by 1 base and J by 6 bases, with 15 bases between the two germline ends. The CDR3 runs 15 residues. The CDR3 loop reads CASSQAGGIYDGYTF. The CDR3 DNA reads TGTGCCAGCAGCCAAGCCGGGGGGATATACGATGGCTACACCTTC.

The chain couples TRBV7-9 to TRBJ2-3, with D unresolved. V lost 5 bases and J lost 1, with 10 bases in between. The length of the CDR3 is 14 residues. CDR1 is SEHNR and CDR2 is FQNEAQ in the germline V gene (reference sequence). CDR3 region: CASSRLEGTDTQYF. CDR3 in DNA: TGTGCCAGCAGCCGTTTAGAGGGCACAGATACGCAGTATTTT.

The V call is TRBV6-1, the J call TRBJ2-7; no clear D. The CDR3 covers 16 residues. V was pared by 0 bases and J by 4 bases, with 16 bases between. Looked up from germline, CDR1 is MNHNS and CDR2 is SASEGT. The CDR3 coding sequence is TGTGCCAGCAGTGAAGCTTTCACTATCCCCCCTTACGAGCAGTACTTC. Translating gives CASSEAFTIPPYEQYF.

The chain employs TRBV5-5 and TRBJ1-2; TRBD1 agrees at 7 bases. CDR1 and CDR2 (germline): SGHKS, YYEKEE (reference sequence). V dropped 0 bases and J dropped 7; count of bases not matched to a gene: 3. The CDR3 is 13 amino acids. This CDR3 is CASSLGQGVGYTF. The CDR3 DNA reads TGTGCCAGCAGCTTGGGGCAGGGGGTTGGCTACACCTTC. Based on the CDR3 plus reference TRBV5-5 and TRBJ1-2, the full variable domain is DAGVTQSPTHLIKTRGQQVTLRCSPISGHKSVSWYQQVLGQGPQFIFQYYEKEERGRGNFPDRFSARQFPNYSSELNVNALLLGDSALYLCASSLGQGVGYTFGSGTRLTVV.

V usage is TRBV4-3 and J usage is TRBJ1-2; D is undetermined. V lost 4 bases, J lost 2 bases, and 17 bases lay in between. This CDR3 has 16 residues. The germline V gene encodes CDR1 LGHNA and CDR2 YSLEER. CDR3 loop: CASSPSLGTMNYGYTF. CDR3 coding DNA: TGCGCCAGCAGCCCTTCTTTGGGCACAATGAACTATGGCTACACCTTC.

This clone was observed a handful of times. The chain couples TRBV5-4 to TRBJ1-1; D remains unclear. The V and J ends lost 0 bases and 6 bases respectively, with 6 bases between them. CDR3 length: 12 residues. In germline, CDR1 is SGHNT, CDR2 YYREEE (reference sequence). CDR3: CASSLGGPEAFF. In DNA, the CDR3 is TGTGCCAGCAGCTTGGGAGGCCCTGAAGCTTTCTTT.

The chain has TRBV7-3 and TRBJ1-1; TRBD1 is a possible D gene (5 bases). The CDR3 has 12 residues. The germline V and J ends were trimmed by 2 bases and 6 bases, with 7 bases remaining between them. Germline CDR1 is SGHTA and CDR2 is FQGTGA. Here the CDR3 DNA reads TGTGCCAGCAGCTTAGCGGGGGCTGAAGCTTTCTTT. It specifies CASSLAGAEAFF.

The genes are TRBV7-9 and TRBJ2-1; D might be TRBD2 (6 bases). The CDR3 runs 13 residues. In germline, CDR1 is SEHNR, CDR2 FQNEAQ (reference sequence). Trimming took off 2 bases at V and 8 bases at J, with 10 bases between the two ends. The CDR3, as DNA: TGTGCCAGCAGCTTATTAGGCGGGGATGAGCAGTTCTTC. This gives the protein CASSLLGGDEQFF.

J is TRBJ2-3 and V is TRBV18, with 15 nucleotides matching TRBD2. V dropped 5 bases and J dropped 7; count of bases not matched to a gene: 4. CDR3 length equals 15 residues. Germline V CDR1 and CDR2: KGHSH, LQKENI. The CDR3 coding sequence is TGTGCCAGCTCAACGGGACTAGCGGGAGGAAATACGCAGTATTTT. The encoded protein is CASSTGLAGGNTQYF.